The next 7 T cell receptor beta chains were all read from a single sample in a study of persistence of HIV-infected CD4 T cells. Cells were stimulated nonspecifically with anti-CD3/anti-CD28 magnetic beads. CD4+ T cells upregulating both CD40 ligand and CD69 were sorted as responding cells. The libraries were made with immunoSEQ version 4 in survey mode. Some clones are missing from TCRdb's copy, which holds only in-frame ones; the method was immunoSEQ multiplex PCR. The repertoire holds around 39,000 clones, with roughly nine tenths as singletons. The antigens of these receptors remain unknown. This specimen consisted of CD4+ T cells sorted from PBMCs after approximately 20-hour stimulation, obtained from a patient who received antiretroviral therapy. The receptors shown here come from an adult man with HIV who was CMV-seropositive.

The chain links TRBV7-9 to TRBJ1-3, with 7 bases that match TRBD1. J was trimmed by 4 bases and V by 1 base; bases with no gene match: 1. CDR1 is SEHNR and CDR2 is FQNEAQ in the germline V gene (reference sequence). The CDR3 spans 14 residues. The CDR3 coding sequence is TGTGCCAGCAGCTTAGACAGGGGAGGAAACACCATATATTTT. Its translation is CASSLDRGGNTIYF.

The chain couples TRBV28 to TRBJ1-2; 9 positions match TRBD1. V gave up 7 bases and J gave up 8 bases; unmatched junction bases: 8. The CDR3 is 13 residues long. Germline values: CDR1 MDHEN, CDR2 SYDVKM. The DNA for the CDR3 is TGTGCCAGCACCATTAGGGACAGGGACGGCTACACCTTC. Translation gives CASTIRDRDGYTF.

The chain combines TRBV28 with TRBJ2-3; 11 bases line up with TRBD2. Germline assignment: CDR1 MDHEN and CDR2 SYDVKM. Trimming cost V 5 bases and J 4 bases; bases outside gene matches: 14. CDR3 size: 18 residues. DNA for the CDR3: TGTGCCAGCAGTACCCCGGGACTAGCGGCCGGAGCTGCAGATACGCAGTATTTT. Protein: CASSTPGLAAGAADTQYF.

V and J are TRBV19 and TRBJ2-2; 9 nucleotides agree with TRBD1. J gave up 3 bases and V 8 bases, and 4 bases lay outside the gene matches. The CDR3 has 14 amino acids. Germline assignment: CDR1 LNHDA and CDR2 SQIVND (reference sequence). CDR3 loop: CASSRTGDTGELFF. DNA of the CDR3: TGTGCCAGTTCAAGGACAGGGGACACCGGGGAGCTGTTTTTT.

This chain links TRBV5-6 with TRBJ2-7; 9 nucleotides line up with TRBD1. CDR1 SGHDT and CDR2 YYEEEE come from the germline V gene. The CDR3 is 16 amino acids. The ends lost 0 bases at V and 2 bases at J; junction bases unmatched: 6. CDR3 loop: CASSLGPGQGPYEQYF. CDR3 DNA sequence: TGTGCCAGCAGCTTGGGGCCGGGACAGGGTCCCTACGAGCAGTACTTC. Combining the CDR3 with reference TRBV5-6 and TRBJ2-7 gives the whole variable domain DAGVTQSPTHLIKTRGQQVTLRCSPKSGHDTVSWYQQALGQGPQFIFQYYEEEERQRGNFPDRFSGHQFPNYSSELNVNALLLGDSALYLCASSLGPGQGPYEQYFGPGTRLTVT.

CDR3: CASRTLDEQFF. CDR3 nucleotides: TGTGCCAGTCGGACTTTGGATGAGCAGTTCTTC. This sequence joins TRBV19 and TRBJ2-1, with D tentatively TRBD2 (5 bases). Trimming left V 8 bases short and J 8 bases short, with 10 bases between. This CDR3 has 11 residues. Germline V lookup: CDR1 LNHDA, CDR2 SQIVND (reference sequence).

V and J are TRBV2 and TRBJ2-2; 7 bases fit TRBD1. This CDR3 is 18 amino acids long. The trim removed 0 bases at V and 0 bases at J, leaving 7 bases unmatched. Germline V CDR1 and CDR2: SNHLY, FYNNEI. CDR3 in DNA: TGTGCCAGCAGTGAAGCCAGCCCCGGACAGGCGAACACCGGGGAGCTGTTTTTT. Its protein is CASSEASPGQANTGELFF.